The rows below give T cell receptor beta chains drawn from one sample of a study of blood T cell repertoires in COVID-19. Profiling relied on immunoSEQ multiplex PCR, and the TCRdb table lists in-frame clones only, not all of them. The sample has over 200,000 clones; nearly 90% are singletons. The sequenced sample consisted of PBMCs or T cells enriched from blood (not recorded which). The receptors shown here come from a man younger than 40 who had recovered from COVID-19. Each CDR3 is given with its conserved first and last residue. The D gene is left open where the match is weak. Only some rows state a clone size, as once, few, many or a class for expanded clones.

clone size: .
V gene: TRBV5-1
D gene: TRBD1
J gene: TRBJ1-1
CDR3 protein: CASSAGQGGEAFF
CDR3 DNA: TGCGCCAGCAGCGCGGGACAGGGAGGTGAAGCTTTCTTT

clone size: .
V gene: TRBV19
D gene: TRBD1
J gene: TRBJ1-2
CDR3 protein: CASSVDSGGGYTF
CDR3 DNA: TGTGCCAGTAGTGTAGACTCAGGGGGCGGCTACACCTTC

clone size: .
V gene: TRBV11-2
D gene: TRBD1
J gene: TRBJ1-2
CDR3 protein: CASSSNRGRSYGYTF
CDR3 DNA: TGTGCCAGCAGCTCAAACAGGGGGCGCAGCTATGGCTACACCTTC

clone size: .
V gene: TRBV5-4
D gene: .
J gene: TRBJ1-1
CDR3 protein: CASSLWRGGDTEAFF
CDR3 DNA: TGTGCCAGCAGCTTGTGGAGGGGTGGCGACACTGAAGCTTTCTTT

clone size: many
V gene: TRBV4-1
D gene: TRBD1
J gene: TRBJ1-1
CDR3 protein: CASSHDRVNTEAFF
CDR3 DNA: TGCGCCAGCAGCCACGACAGGGTGAACACTGAAGCTTTCTTT

clone size: .
V gene: TRBV21-1
D gene: .
J gene: TRBJ2-5
CDR3 protein: CASSNGGQETQYF
CDR3 DNA: TGTGCCAGCAGCAACGGGGGTCAAGAGACCCAGTACTTC

clone size: .
V gene: TRBV9
D gene: TRBD2
J gene: TRBJ2-3
CDR3 protein: CASSAQVGTTVHTQYF
CDR3 DNA: TGTGCCAGCAGCGCCCAGGTGGGGACTACGGTACATACGCAGTATTTT

clone size: .
V gene: TRBV18
D gene: .
J gene: TRBJ1-1
CDR3 protein: CASSPDGVRDTTEAFF
CDR3 DNA: TGTGCCAGCTCACCTGACGGGGTGAGAGACACTACTGAAGCTTTCTTT

clone size: .
V gene: TRBV2
D gene: .
J gene: TRBJ1-1
CDR3 protein: CASSEARREAFF
CDR3 DNA: TGTGCCAGCAGTGAAGCGCGCCGTGAAGCTTTCTTT

clone size: .
V gene: TRBV2
D gene: TRBD1
J gene: TRBJ1-2
CDR3 protein: CASSEIQGGGYGYTF
CDR3 DNA: TGTGCCAGCAGTGAAATCCAGGGGGGAGGTTATGGCTACACCTTC

clone size: .
V gene: TRBV6-5
D gene: TRBD1
J gene: TRBJ1-1
CDR3 protein: CASRMEQGRDTEAFF
CDR3 DNA: TGTGCCAGCAGGATGGAACAGGGGCGGGACACTGAAGCTTTCTTT

clone size: .
V gene: TRBV18
D gene: TRBD2
J gene: TRBJ2-7
CDR3 protein: CASSPKGPLAGGSEQYF
CDR3 DNA: TGTGCCAGCTCACCGAAGGGACCTCTAGCGGGAGGAAGTGAGCAGTACTTC

clone size: many
V gene: TRBV24-1
D gene: .
J gene: TRBJ2-1
CDR3 protein: CATSAGDTWQFF
CDR3 DNA: TGTGCCACCAGTGCCGGGGACACCTGGCAGTTCTTC

clone size: .
V gene: TRBV5-4
D gene: .
J gene: TRBJ2-3
CDR3 protein: CASSSQLIDTQYF
CDR3 DNA: TGTGCCAGCAGCTCGCAACTCATAGATACGCAGTATTTT

clone size: .
V gene: TRBV5-5
D gene: .
J gene: TRBJ2-7
CDR3 protein: CASSLRPGRGTYEQYF
CDR3 DNA: TGTGCCAGCAGCTTGAGGCCGGGACGGGGGACCTACGAGCAGTACTTC

clone size: .
V gene: TRBV7-8
D gene: TRBD2
J gene: TRBJ2-1
CDR3 protein: CASGSSGRGNEQFF
CDR3 DNA: TGTGCCAGCGGGTCTAGCGGCCGGGGAAATGAGCAGTTCTTC

clone size: .
V gene: TRBV2
D gene: TRBD1
J gene: TRBJ1-6
CDR3 protein: CASRTGSSSYNSPLHF
CDR3 DNA: TGTGCCAGCAGGACAGGGTCGAGCTCCTATAATTCACCCCTCCACTTT

clone size: .
V gene: TRBV7-9
D gene: .
J gene: TRBJ1-2
CDR3 protein: CASSLSVSHGYTF
CDR3 DNA: TGTGCCAGCAGCTTATCTGTTTCCCATGGCTACACCTTC

clone size: once
V gene: TRBV2
D gene: TRBD1
J gene: TRBJ2-7
CDR3 protein: CASSKIPGQGAYEQYF
CDR3 DNA: TGTGCCAGCAGTAAAATTCCGGGACAGGGTGCGTACGAGCAGTACTTC

clone size: .
V gene: TRBV19
D gene: TRBD1
J gene: TRBJ1-1
CDR3 protein: CASSIGTGRAEAFF
CDR3 DNA: TGTGCCAGTAGTATCGGGACAGGGAGGGCTGAAGCTTTCTTT

clone size: .
V gene: TRBV9
D gene: .
J gene: TRBJ1-4
CDR3 protein: CASSVGGKSHNEKLFF
CDR3 DNA: TGTGCCAGCAGCGTGGGGGGTAAGAGCCATAATGAAAAACTGTTTTTT

clone size: .
V gene: TRBV5-6
D gene: .
J gene: TRBJ2-7
CDR3 protein: CASSYGVEQYF
CDR3 DNA: TGTGCCAGCAGCTACGGGGTCGAGCAGTACTTC

clone size: .
V gene: TRBV12-2
D gene: .
J gene: TRBJ1-2
CDR3 protein: CASRSTGPTNYGYTF
CDR3 DNA: TGTGCAAGTCGCTCGACAGGGCCTACTAACTATGGCTACACCTTC

clone size: .
V gene: TRBV5-6
D gene: TRBD1
J gene: TRBJ2-7
CDR3 protein: CASSFRDRVRSYEQYF
CDR3 DNA: TGTGCCAGCAGCTTTAGGGACAGGGTAAGGTCCTACGAGCAGTACTTC

clone size: once
V gene: TRBV2
D gene: TRBD1
J gene: TRBJ1-1
CDR3 protein: CANQNDRGFTEAFF
CDR3 DNA: TGTGCCAACCAAAACGACAGGGGTTTCACTGAAGCTTTCTTT

clone size: .
V gene: TRBV3-1/TRBV3-2
D gene: .
J gene: TRBJ1-1
CDR3 protein: CASSRSPMVYTEAFF
CDR3 DNA: TGTGCCAGCAGCCGAAGCCCCATGGTATACACTGAAGCTTTCTTT

clone size: .
V gene: TRBV6-5
D gene: .
J gene: TRBJ2-1
CDR3 protein: CASSSLNEQFF
CDR3 DNA: TGTGCCAGCAGTTCTCTTAATGAGCAGTTCTTC

clone size: .
V gene: TRBV28
D gene: .
J gene: TRBJ2-3
CDR3 protein: CASSLALWRRDRWTDTQYF
CDR3 DNA: TGTGCCAGCAGTTTGGCACTCTGGCGGCGGGACCGTTGGACAGATACGCAGTATTTT

clone size: .
V gene: TRBV4-2
D gene: TRBD2
J gene: TRBJ2-3
CDR3 protein: CASSQVKSGGAAQYF
CDR3 DNA: TGTGCCAGCAGCCAAGTTAAGAGCGGGGGGGCCGCGCAGTATTTT

clone size: .
V gene: TRBV7-9
D gene: TRBD1
J gene: TRBJ1-2
CDR3 protein: CASSAGQGLTF
CDR3 DNA: TGTGCCAGCAGCGCGGGACAGGGCCTCACCTTC

clone size: .
V gene: TRBV4-2
D gene: .
J gene: TRBJ1-1
CDR3 protein: CASSQRSNTEAFF
CDR3 DNA: TGTGCCAGCAGCCAACGGTCAAACACTGAAGCTTTCTTT

clone size: .
V gene: TRBV9
D gene: .
J gene: TRBJ1-2
CDR3 protein: CASSVGGSTNYGYTF
CDR3 DNA: TGTGCCAGCAGCGTAGGTGGCAGTACTAACTATGGCTACACCTTC

clone size: .
V gene: TRBV5-1
D gene: TRBD2
J gene: TRBJ2-2
CDR3 protein: CASSRGRAGGYTGELFF
CDR3 DNA: TGCGCCAGCAGCCGCGGTCGAGCGGGAGGGTACACCGGGGAGCTGTTTTTT

clone size: once
V gene: TRBV19
D gene: .
J gene: TRBJ1-5
CDR3 protein: CASSIRGPSNQPQHF
CDR3 DNA: TGTGCCAGTAGTATCAGGGGACCAAGCAATCAGCCCCAGCATTTT

clone size: .
V gene: TRBV6-1
D gene: TRBD2
J gene: TRBJ2-3
CDR3 protein: CASSESVGGGDTQYF
CDR3 DNA: TGTGCCAGCAGTGAATCGGTCGGGGGGGGAGATACGCAGTATTTT

clone size: .
V gene: TRBV6-4
D gene: TRBD1
J gene: TRBJ1-2
CDR3 protein: CASRGDSRLGYGYTF
CDR3 DNA: TGTGCCAGCAGGGGGGACAGTAGACTCGGCTATGGCTACACCTTC

clone size: .
V gene: TRBV14
D gene: TRBD1
J gene: TRBJ1-2
CDR3 protein: CASSRLQGAKGYTF
CDR3 DNA: TGTGCCAGCAGCCGGTTACAGGGGGCGAAAGGCTACACCTTC

clone size: .
V gene: TRBV6-4
D gene: TRBD2
J gene: TRBJ2-1
CDR3 protein: CASSEERGGGNEQFF
CDR3 DNA: TGTGCCAGCAGTGAAGAGCGGGGGGGAGGGAATGAGCAGTTCTTC

clone size: .
V gene: TRBV15
D gene: .
J gene: TRBJ2-1
CDR3 protein: CATSRAGVGNNEQFF
CDR3 DNA: TGTGCCACCAGCAGAGCGGGGGTGGGGAACAATGAGCAGTTCTTC

clone size: once
V gene: TRBV11-2
D gene: .
J gene: TRBJ2-3
CDR3 protein: CASSLEGPGTSTDTQYF
CDR3 DNA: TGTGCCAGCAGCTTAGAGGGACCCGGGACTAGCACAGATACGCAGTATTTT